Sequencing of this TCR beta chain was carried out in a study of cytomegalovirus exposure and HLA in healthy donors. Study-wide results and limits: In a later analysis, at a false discovery rate of 0.05, under 20,000 TCR beta sequences were associated with HLA alleles.

The CDR3 runs 15 residues. CDR1 is SGHTS, CDR2 YDEGEE, per germline. V shed 4 bases and J 7 bases; nucleotides not matched to a gene: 7. With 60 Vbeta and 13 Jbeta primers, the PCR was carried out. Produced via immunoSEQ multiplex PCR; TCRdb's table is partial and in-frame only. The sample carries approximately 100,000 clones, about 9.4% recorded once. This clone appeared a few times. What it binds is not known. Sequencing input: PBMCs. The chain uses TRBV5-8 and TRBJ2-7; 14 positions match TRBD2. The clonotype comes from a middle-aged man in good health and CMV-seropositive. In DNA form, the CDR3 reads TGTGCCAGCAGCCTTCTCGGGACTAGCGGGGGTGAGCAGTACTTC. Encoded protein: CASSLLGTSGGEQYF.